The 27 T cell receptor beta chains given below trace back to one sample, sequenced in a study of shared clonotypes between healthy human individuals. Positively selected for CCR7, the CD45RO-negative cells used as naive CD8 cells excluded terminally differentiated effector memory CD45RA+ cells. Measured with immunoSEQ multiplex PCR; TCRdb has only the in-frame clones, and not every one. This table holds about 1.9 million clones, 80% to 95% found once. The material sequenced was naive CD8+ T cells from PBMCs. These receptors were taken from a young man in good health. Some clones in this sample may be carry-over from other donors' samples.

The gene calls are TRBV5-4 and TRBJ1-2, with TRBD1 as a possible D gene (6 bases). V was pared by 0 bases and J by 4 bases, with 13 bases between. This CDR3 spans 15 amino acids. Germline V gives CDR1 SGHNT, CDR2 YYREEE (reference sequence). The DNA of the CDR3 is TGTGCCAGCAGCTTGGGGACAGTCTCTATCTATGGCTACACCTTC. Translation: CASSLGTVSIYGYTF. The complete variable domain, with remaining parts taken from reference TRBV5-4 and TRBJ1-2, reads ETGVTQSPTHLIKTRGQQVTLRCSSQSGHNTVSWYQQALGQGPQFIFQYYREEENGRGNFPPRFSGLQFPNYSSELNVNALELDDSALYLCASSLGTVSIYGYTFGSGTRLTVV.

This clone was counted a single time. The genes are TRBV7-2 and TRBJ2-5; weak D call: TRBD1 (6 bases). V lost 1 base and J lost 1, with 13 bases in between. Germline V gives CDR1 SGHTA, CDR2 FQGNSA. CDR3 length: 16 residues. The CDR3 region is CASSLEGVWSQETQYF. In DNA form, the CDR3 reads TGTGCCAGCAGCTTAGAGGGGGTCTGGAGCCAAGAGACCCAGTACTTC.

This sequence joins TRBV30 and TRBJ2-7, with TRBD2 matching 9 bases. Germline CDR1 and CDR2: GTSNPN and SVGIG (reference sequence). V was pared by 2 bases and J by 6 bases, with 5 bases of the junction left unmatched. This CDR3 has 13 residues. The chain's CDR3 is CAWSIAGASEQYF. The CDR3 DNA reads as TGTGCCTGGAGTATAGCGGGAGCCTCCGAGCAGTACTTC.

The V gene is TRBV6-5, the J gene TRBJ1-1; D is ambiguous. CDR1 MNHEY and CDR2 SVGAGI come from the germline V gene. The CDR3 has 15 residues. V lost 2 bases to trimming and J lost 0 bases, with 10 bases between them. CDR3 DNA sequence: TGTGCCAGCAGTTACCAATCCTCTATGAACACTGAAGCTTTCTTT. Protein: CASSYQSSMNTEAFF.

This clone has just one count. J is TRBJ2-2 and V is TRBV11-3; D is undetermined. V lost 4 bases and J 5 bases, leaving 20 bases between the germline ends. The CDR3 is made up of 17 amino acids. Per the germline V gene, CDR1 is SGHNT and CDR2 is YENEEA. The CDR3 nucleotides read TGTGCCAGCAGCTCTCGAGGTGTTGGGTGGGTTACCGGGGAGCTGTTTTTT. This codes for CASSSRGVGWVTGELFF.

The V gene is TRBV30, the J gene TRBJ2-7; D uncertain. The CDR3 is 13 amino acids. The V gene lost 5 bases and the J gene lost 6 bases, with 17 bases spanning the gap. Germline V lookup: CDR1 GTSNPN, CDR2 SVGIG (reference sequence). The CDR3 region is CAWQPTFSFEQYF. For the CDR3, the DNA is TGTGCCTGGCAACCGACCTTTTCTTTCGAGCAGTACTTC. Using reference TRBV30 and TRBJ2-7 for the parts outside the CDR3, the full variable domain is SQTIHQWPATLVQPVGSPLSLECTVEGTSNPNLYWYRQAAGRGLQLLFYSVGIGQISSEVPQNLSASRPQDRQFILSSKKLLLSDSGFYLCAWQPTFSFEQYFGPGTRLTVT.

The chain combines TRBV13 with TRBJ2-3, with a tentative D call TRBD1 (6 bases). Trimming removed 5 bases at V and 1 base at J, with 13 bases between. Germline CDR1 and CDR2: PRHDT and FYEKMQ (reference sequence). CDR3 length: 15 residues. This chain's CDR3 is CASSANRDGTDTQYF. CDR3 DNA sequence: TGTGCCAGCAGCGCAAACAGGGATGGCACAGATACGCAGTATTTT.

V usage is TRBV27 and J usage is TRBJ2-1, with 10 bases fitting TRBD2. Germline V gene lookup returns CDR1 MNHEY and CDR2 SMNVEV (reference sequence). Trimming took 6 bases from V and 2 from J; bases not matched to a gene: 4. This CDR3 has 15 amino acids. The CDR3 reads CASSRLAGAYNEQFF. DNA for the CDR3: TGTGCCAGCAGCCGCCTAGCGGGAGCCTACAATGAGCAGTTCTTC.

The rearrangement links TRBV7-2 to TRBJ1-2; TRBD1 might be the D (5 bases). The germline V gene has CDR1 SGHTA and CDR2 FQGNSA. V shed 4 bases and J shed 4 bases, with 7 bases lying between them. This CDR3 comprises 12 residues. Here the CDR3 DNA reads TGTGCCAGCAGCTCCGGGGGCTATGGCTACACCTTC. It is translated as CASSSGGYGYTF.

The rearrangement links TRBV7-6 to TRBJ2-1; no reliable D call. The germline V gene encodes CDR1 SGHVS and CDR2 FNYEAQ. The germline V and J ends were trimmed by 1 base and 2 bases, with 9 bases remaining between them. The CDR3 has 15 residues. The CDR3 here is CASSLERVAYNEQFF. CDR3 nucleotide sequence: TGTGCCAGCAGCTTAGAAAGGGTCGCCTACAATGAGCAGTTCTTC.

This chain connects TRBV28 to TRBJ1-2, with D perhaps matching TRBD1 (5 bases). Germline loops: CDR1 MDHEN, CDR2 SYDVKM. Trimming removed 6 bases from V and 6 bases from J, with 14 bases in between. CDR3 length equals 13 residues. The CDR3 here is CASRPGTTDGYTF. In DNA form, the CDR3 reads TGTGCCAGCAGACCCGGGACTACTGATGGCTACACCTTC.

The chain uses TRBV28 and TRBJ2-3; tentatively, D is TRBD1 or TRBD2 (5 bases each). Germline CDR1 and CDR2: MDHEN and SYDVKM. Trimming stripped 1 base from V and 6 bases from J, with 17 bases between. The CDR3 runs 16 residues. The CDR3 region has the DNA TGTGCCAGCAGTTTATTTCCCGGGACCCCAGGGGATACGCAGTATTTT. Its protein product is CASSLFPGTPGDTQYF.

The table lists this clone with a count of one. The identical CDR3 is also encoded by other nucleotide sequences in the sample. The chain combines TRBV19 with TRBJ2-7; TRBD1 agrees at 8 bases. Germline V gives CDR1 LNHDA, CDR2 SQIVND (reference sequence). Trimming cost V 1 base and J 4 bases; bases outside gene matches: 6. The CDR3 has 15 amino acids. DNA of the CDR3: TGTGCCAGTAGTATAGTGGCAGGGGGCGGTTACGAGCAGTACTTC. Translation: CASSIVAGGGYEQYF.

This chain connects TRBV7-3 to TRBJ1-2, with 7 positions matching TRBD1. The germline V gene encodes CDR1 SGHTA and CDR2 FQGTGA. The CDR3 is made up of 15 amino acids. The V gene end was trimmed by 5 bases and the J gene end by 2 bases; junction bases not matched to a gene: 8. The CDR3 protein is CASSHRQGINYGYTF. The CDR3 DNA reads TGTGCCAGCAGCCACCGACAGGGAATAAACTATGGCTACACCTTC.

The chain recombines TRBV7-9 with TRBJ1-1; TRBD1 might be the D (6 bases). The V gene's germline CDR1 is SEHNR and CDR2 FQNEAQ (reference sequence). The CDR3 is 14 residues long. V gave up 5 bases and J gave up 6 bases, with 16 bases separating them. This CDR3 reads CASSPTGHGPEAFF. The CDR3, as DNA: TGTGCCAGCAGCCCTACGGGACACGGGCCTGAAGCTTTCTTT.

V and J are TRBV15 and TRBJ1-2, with D uncertain. Trimming took off 0 bases at V and 3 bases at J, with 8 bases between the two ends. The CDR3 runs 14 residues. Germline V lookup: CDR1 LNHNV, CDR2 YYDKDF (reference sequence). The CDR3 nucleotides read TGTGCCACCAGCAGAGATCAGGAGTACTATGGCTACACCTTC. It translates to CATSRDQEYYGYTF.

The V call is TRBV29-1, the J call TRBJ2-3, with a possible D match to TRBD2 (5 bases). This CDR3 contains 15 residues. V gave up 1 base and J gave up 2 bases, with 13 bases separating them. Per germline, CDR1 SQVTM and CDR2 ANQGSEA. The DNA of the CDR3 is TGCAGCGTTGAAGTAGCGAGTTTAATCACAGATACGCAGTATTTT. It yields the protein CSVEVASLITDTQYF.

V is TRBV5-1 and J is TRBJ2-1; D is unclear. Trimming took 8 bases from V and 2 from J, leaving 17 bases between them. The CDR3 totals 15 residues. Germline CDR1 and CDR2: SGHRS and YFSETQ. The CDR3 region is CASRVVTGPYNEQFF. DNA of the CDR3: TGCGCCAGTCGGGTGGTTACGGGCCCCTACAATGAGCAGTTCTTC.

On this clone: The sample carries other DNA sequences with the same CDR3. The chain has TRBV27 and TRBJ2-7; D possibly corresponds to TRBD2 (6 bases). Germline values: CDR1 MNHEY, CDR2 SMNVEV (reference sequence). V lost 5 bases and J 2 bases, leaving 10 bases between the germline ends. The CDR3 length is 13 residues. The CDR3 loop reads CASSPGLTYEQYF. CDR3 bases: TGTGCCAGCAGTCCGGGACTGACCTACGAGCAGTACTTC.

This chain uses TRBV13 with TRBJ2-1, with 8 bases lining up with TRBD1. Germline CDR1 is PRHDT and CDR2 is FYEKMQ (reference sequence). V shed 4 bases and J 1 base; nucleotides not matched to a gene: 3. The CDR3 is made up of 15 amino acids. CDR3 sequence: CASSSQGASYNEQFF. Written as DNA, the CDR3 is TGTGCCAGCAGCTCGCAGGGGGCATCCTACAATGAGCAGTTCTTC.

This clone was found once. The chain is built from TRBV2 and TRBJ2-6; a possible D gene is TRBD1 (6 bases). The germline V gene encodes CDR1 SNHLY and CDR2 FYNNEI. The CDR3 is 15 residues long. Trimming shortened V by 1 base and J by 6 bases, and 10 bases separated the two germline ends. This chain's CDR3 is CASSEGSGEANVLTF. CDR3 in DNA: TGTGCCAGCAGTGAAGGTTCAGGGGAGGCCAACGTCCTGACTTTC.

The rearrangement joins TRBV28 to TRBJ1-4; weak D call: TRBD1 (6 bases). In germline, CDR1 is MDHEN, CDR2 SYDVKM. The CDR3 is 16 amino acids. Trimming pared 4 bases from V and 0 bases from J, leaving 12 bases between. The CDR3 sequence: CASSSSRQATNEKLFF. The CDR3 bases are TGTGCCAGCAGTTCCTCTCGACAGGCAACTAATGAAAAACTGTTTTTT.

This clone was seen only once. The chain recombines TRBV27 with TRBJ2-5, with D hard to call. Per the germline V gene, CDR1 is MNHEY and CDR2 is SMNVEV (reference sequence). This CDR3 region has 14 residues. The V end lost 5 bases, the J end lost 5 bases, and 15 bases lay between the germline ends. The chain's CDR3 is CASSPAYPQETQYF. As DNA, the CDR3 is TGTGCCAGCAGTCCTGCCTACCCTCAGGAGACCCAGTACTTC.

The genes are TRBV7-9 and TRBJ2-5; D is ambiguous. The CDR3 sequence is 14 residues long. Germline V gene sequence: CDR1 SEHNR, CDR2 FQNEAQ (reference sequence). Trimming removed 5 bases at V and 5 bases at J, with 15 bases between. The CDR3 sequence is CASSQRPTQETQYF. In nucleotides, the CDR3 is TGTGCCAGCAGCCAGAGGCCCACCCAGGAGACCCAGTACTTC.

The gene calls are TRBV7-6 and TRBJ2-7; TRBD2 is a possible D gene (5 bases). Looked up from germline, CDR1 is SGHVS and CDR2 is FNYEAQ. Trimming cost V 4 bases and J 6 bases, with 16 bases left between them. This CDR3 is built from 14 residues. CDR3 in amino acids: CASSSRTALGEQYF. The CDR3 DNA sequence: TGTGCCAGCAGCTCCAGGACTGCCCTGGGCGAGCAGTACTTC.

The V and J genes are TRBV9 and TRBJ1-5, with TRBD1 identical over 9 bases. This CDR3 is built from 13 residues. Trimming removed 4 bases from V and 7 bases from J; junction bases left unmatched: 3. The germline gives CDR1 SGDLS, CDR2 YYNGEE. Here the CDR3 DNA reads TGTGCCAGCAGCACGGGACAGGGCCAGCCCCAGCATTTT. Translation gives CASSTGQGQPQHF.

This clone was recorded only once. The V call is TRBV27, the J call TRBJ1-6; D possibly corresponds to TRBD1 (5 bases). The germline V gene encodes CDR1 MNHEY and CDR2 SMNVEV (reference sequence). With 5 bases removed from V and 9 bases from J, the gap between germline ends came to 14 bases. This CDR3 comprises 14 residues. For the CDR3, the DNA is TGTGCCAGCAGTGCAGGACTTGGGGGTTCACCCCTCCACTTT. This gives the protein CASSAGLGGSPLHF.